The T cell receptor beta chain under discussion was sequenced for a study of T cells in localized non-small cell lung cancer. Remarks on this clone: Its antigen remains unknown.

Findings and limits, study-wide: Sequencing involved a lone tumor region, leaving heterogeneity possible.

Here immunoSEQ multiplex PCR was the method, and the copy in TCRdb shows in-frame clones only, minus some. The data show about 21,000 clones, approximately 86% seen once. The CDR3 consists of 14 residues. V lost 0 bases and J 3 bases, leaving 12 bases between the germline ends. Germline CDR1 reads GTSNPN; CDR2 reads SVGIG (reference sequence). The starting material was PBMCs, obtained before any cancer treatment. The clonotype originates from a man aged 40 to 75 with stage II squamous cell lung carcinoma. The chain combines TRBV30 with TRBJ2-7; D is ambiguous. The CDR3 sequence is CAWSVPSIGYEQYF. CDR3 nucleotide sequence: TGTGCCTGGAGTGTCCCCAGTATTGGCTACGAGCAGTACTTC.